This is a list of T cell receptor beta chains from one sample in a study of molecular identifiers for immune sequencing clone quantification. TCRdb called the PCR reads again in MiXCR, with one record for every CDR3 protein. The sample contains about 65,000 distinct CDR3 sequences, less than 20% of which appear only once. Sequencing was carried out using naive CD8+ T cells from blood, with Jurkat cell RNA spiked in. Receptors were obtained from a human donor in good health. Some libraries in this study had Jurkat cell RNA spiked in. The CDR3 runs from the conserved cysteine through the conserved F or W. Not all rows give a size; the values are once, few, many and, for expanded clones, a class.

v_call clone_size cdr3_aa
TRBV5-3 few CASMGSYNEQFF
TRBV28 many CASSRLVTEAFF
TRBV24-1 many CATSVRGTGINNEQFF
TRBV7-8 many CASSLFLAGRTGELFF
TRBV27 - CASSSPGTSGWDTQYF
TRBV7-9 many CASSPPLSSTDTQYF
TRBV27 many CASSSIIVGDTDTQYF
TRBV28 many CASRDISGDYEQYF
TRBV1 - CTRSQESLSTGNNEQFF
TRBV4-1 many CASSLRIGGSLTDTQYF
TRBV27 many CASSLSRGYPEAFF
TRBV7-9 - CASSPPWQNSYEQYF
TRBV20-1 - CSAKGLGVADTQYF
TRBV4-1 many CASSPTGFTEAFF
TRBV21-1 many CASSKSWTNQETQYF
TRBV30 many CAWTRDSWDTEAFF
TRBV6-6 many CASSDTGVTEAFF
TRBV29-1 many CSVFVAGVSYEQYF
TRBV4-3 - CASSQGFLAGVSYNEQFF
TRBV2 many CASSEGGLSTDTQYF
TRBV12-3/TRBV12-4 few CASSPTGANVLTF
TRBV27 many CASSLGRNYEQYF
TRBV6-1 many CASSNRASSGNTIYF
TRBV2 many CASNTIPANTDTQYF